Following are 23 T cell receptor beta chains from one sample sequenced in a study of T cell responses to AZD1222 COVID-19 vaccine. Sequencing used immunoSEQ multiplex PCR; TCRdb keeps in-frame clones, though not all of them. The sample includes over 90,000 clones, 90% seen only once; the top ten take about 4.8%. This material consisted of peripheral blood, taken on day 0 of AZD1222 vaccination. The receptors derive from an adult in good health.

The chain uses TRBV30 and TRBJ2-7; D unresolved. CDR3 size: 13 residues. In germline, CDR1 is GTSNPN, CDR2 SVGIG (reference sequence). The V end was cut by 2 bases, the J end by 3 bases, with 11 bases between. The CDR3 sequence is CAWSLRALYEQYF. CDR3 sequence (DNA): TGTGCCTGGAGTCTCCGGGCCCTCTACGAGCAGTACTTC.

The chain recombines TRBV28 with TRBJ2-3; 7 bases are a match to TRBD2. With V trimmed by 3 bases and J by 4 bases, 16 bases remained unmatched. This CDR3 is built from 18 residues. CDR1 and CDR2 from the germline V gene are MDHEN and SYDVKM. CDR3 DNA: TGTGCCAGCAGTTTTTTTGTGACGCGGGGGTGGAGGCCAGATACGCAGTATTTT. Translating gives CASSFFVTRGWRPDTQYF.

The chain employs TRBV7-9 and TRBJ1-1; D might be TRBD1 (5 bases). V was trimmed by 4 bases and J by 4 bases, leaving 13 bases between them. The CDR3 spans 14 residues. Germline-derived CDR1 and CDR2 are SEHNR and FQNEAQ (reference sequence). The CDR3 DNA sequence: TGTGCCAGCAGCTCGTCGGGGGGACGCACTGAAGCTTTCTTT. Translation: CASSSSGGRTEAFF.

This rearrangement joins TRBV28 to TRBJ1-4; 10 bases line up with TRBD1. The CDR3 length is 15 residues. Trimming took 6 bases from V and 8 from J; bases not matched to a gene: 9. CDR1 and CDR2 from the germline V gene are MDHEN and SYDVKM. CDR3 nucleotide sequence: TGTGCCAGCAGGAAAACGGGACAGGGGAAAGAAAAACTGTTTTTT. This sequence encodes CASRKTGQGKEKLFF.

This chain joins TRBV5-8 and TRBJ2-2, with D tentatively TRBD2 (6 bases). Germline V gene lookup returns CDR1 SGHTS and CDR2 YDEGEE. Trimming took 1 base from V and 4 from J, leaving 20 bases between them. The CDR3 is 18 residues long. This chain's CDR3 is CASSLRWSTGVSTGELFF. As DNA, the CDR3 is TGTGCCAGCAGCTTGCGGTGGTCGACGGGGGTGAGCACCGGGGAGCTGTTTTTT.

The chain combines TRBV2 with TRBJ2-2; TRBD1 matches 9 bases. The ends lost 7 bases at V and 2 bases at J; junction bases unmatched: 5. Germline loops: CDR1 SNHLY, CDR2 FYNNEI. The CDR3 is made up of 15 amino acids. The CDR3 DNA reads TGTGCCAGCAATAGGGACAGGGTTAACACCGGGGAGCTGTTTTTT. Its protein product is CASNRDRVNTGELFF.

CDR3 nucleotide sequence: TGTGCCAGCAGCCAACAGGTGGAGCAGCCCCAGCATTTT. Residues: CASSQQVEQPQHF. The chain joins TRBV3-1 (or the pseudogene TRBV3-2) to TRBJ1-5; D is uncertain. In germline, CDR1 is LGHDT, CDR2 YNNKEL (reference sequence). V lost 2 bases, J lost 7 bases, and 9 bases lay in between. CDR3 length: 13 amino acids.

J is TRBJ1-1 and V is TRBV2; tentatively, D is TRBD1 (6 bases). The V end lost 7 bases, the J end lost 1 base, and 16 bases lay between the germline ends. The CDR3 sequence is 15 residues long. In germline, CDR1 is SNHLY, CDR2 FYNNEI. As DNA, the CDR3 is TGTGCCAGCAAGGCCAGGGGATCGGAGAACACTGAAGCTTTCTTT. Translation: CASKARGSENTEAFF.

The chain employs TRBV11-1 and TRBJ2-1; no clear D gene. The germline V and J ends were trimmed by 5 bases and 3 bases, with 14 bases remaining between them. There are 15 residues in the CDR3. In germline, CDR1 is SGHAT, CDR2 FQDESV (reference sequence). The CDR3 here is CASSLDAADYNEQFF. Here the CDR3 DNA reads TGTGCCAGCAGCCTAGATGCGGCGGACTACAATGAGCAGTTCTTC. The full variable domain, with the rest looked up from reference TRBV11-1 and TRBJ2-1, is EAEVAQSPRYKITEKSQAVAFWCDPISGHATLYWYRQILGQGPELLVQFQDESVVDDSQLPKDRFSAERLKGVDSTLKIQPAELGDSAMYLCASSLDAADYNEQFFGPGTRLTVL.

This chain joins TRBV18 and TRBJ1-1; D remains ambiguous. Per germline, CDR1 KGHSH and CDR2 LQKENI. V was trimmed by 6 bases and J by 7 bases, leaving 27 bases between them. The CDR3 extends over 17 amino acids. The DNA for the CDR3 is TGTGCCAGCTCCAAACTTACCGGAGGGCCGGGTTTTGGTGAAGCTTTCTTT. Translating gives CASSKLTGGPGFGEAFF.

Written as DNA, the CDR3 is TGTGCCACCAGCAGTAAGGGGGTAGTAGAGACCCAGTACTTC. Translation gives CATSSKGVVETQYF. This chain links TRBV15 with TRBJ2-5, with TRBD1 as a possible D gene (6 bases). The germline gives CDR1 LNHNV, CDR2 YYDKDF (reference sequence). V lost 3 bases to trimming and J lost 4 bases, with 12 bases between them. The CDR3 sequence is 14 residues long.

V and J are TRBV11-3 and TRBJ1-1; D is unresolved. Germline V lookup: CDR1 SGHNT, CDR2 YENEEA. This CDR3 region has 13 residues. V was trimmed by 8 bases and J by 5 bases, leaving 15 bases between them. The CDR3 is CASAEQAGTEAFF. The DNA for the CDR3 is TGTGCCAGCGCAGAGCAGGCTGGAACTGAAGCTTTCTTT.

This clone was seen once. J is TRBJ1-2 and V is TRBV5-5; D unclear. This CDR3 contains 16 residues. V was pared by 3 bases and J by 2 bases, with 17 bases between. In germline, CDR1 is SGHKS, CDR2 YYEKEE (reference sequence). The CDR3 reads CASSSEGVGRNYGYTF. CDR3 sequence (DNA): TGTGCCAGCAGCTCCGAAGGCGTGGGAAGAAACTATGGCTACACCTTC.

V gene TRBV10-2 combines with J gene TRBJ2-3; weak D call: TRBD2 (6 bases). CDR3 length: 13 amino acids. Germline V gene data show CDR1 as WSHSY and CDR2 as SAAADI. V lost 6 bases and J lost 2, with 9 bases in between. Here the CDR3 DNA reads TGCGCCAGCAGGGACTATATCACAGATACGCAGTATTTT. Its translation is CASRDYITDTQYF.

This clone has just a few counts. It is likely a read error, because the conserved phenylalanine at the end of the CDR3 is missing. Because the CDR3's place on the DNA is in doubt, the DNA is left out and the CDR3 is given as listed by TCRdb. V and J are TRBV18 and TRBJ1-2; TRBD1 is the table's D call, not checked against the DNA. The CDR3 spans 12 residues, counting both ends. Per germline, CDR1 KGHSH and CDR2 LQKENI. The CDR3 sequence is CASSTEAGILAP.

The rearrangement uses TRBV6-5 and TRBJ2-5, with D perhaps matching TRBD1 or TRBD2 (5 bases each). This CDR3 contains 15 residues. The germline V gene encodes CDR1 MNHEY and CDR2 SVGAGI. V was shortened by 2 bases and J by 3 bases, with 13 bases between the two germline ends. CDR3 bases: TGTGCCAGCAGTTACGGGGGTAGGCGAGAAGAGACCCAGTACTTC. Translated: CASSYGGRREETQYF.

The CDR3: CASSLGPKTYNEQFF. The DNA for the CDR3 is TGTGCCAGCAGCTTGGGGCCGAAAACCTACAATGAGCAGTTCTTC. The chain couples TRBV5-8 to TRBJ2-1; D not certain. V was trimmed by 0 bases and J by 2 bases, leaving 9 bases between them. The CDR3 runs to 15 residues. Per the germline V gene, CDR1 is SGHTS and CDR2 is YDEGEE.

This chain links TRBV5-4 with TRBJ1-2, with TRBD1 matching 7 bases. Germline V gives CDR1 SGHNT, CDR2 YYREEE (reference sequence). J was trimmed by 4 bases and V by 2 bases; bases with no gene match: 5. This CDR3 has 14 residues. For the CDR3, the DNA is TGTGCCAGCAGCTTTTGGGGGGACAGCTATGGCTACACCTTC. This codes for CASSFWGDSYGYTF.

This chain connects TRBV5-1 to TRBJ1-6, with D maybe TRBD1 (5 bases). Trimming removed 1 base from V and 12 bases from J, with 11 bases in between. In germline, CDR1 is SGHRS, CDR2 YFSETQ. There are 13 residues in the CDR3. CDR3 in amino acids: CASSLKGPGPLHF. The CDR3, as DNA: TGCGCCAGCAGCTTGAAGGGGCCTGGACCCCTCCACTTT.

V and J are TRBV6-5 and TRBJ2-1; D remains ambiguous. This CDR3 is built from 15 residues. With 5 bases removed from V and 6 bases from J, the gap between germline ends came to 17 bases. Germline V gives CDR1 MNHEY, CDR2 SVGAGI. The CDR3 DNA is TGTGCCAGCAGTACGTCTACACTTGGGCCCAATGAGCAGTTCTTC. It specifies CASSTSTLGPNEQFF.

This chain links TRBV5-1 with TRBJ1-4; D gene unclear. This CDR3 is built from 16 residues. CDR1 is SGHRS, CDR2 YFSETQ, per germline. The V end lost 2 bases, the J end lost 0 bases, and 11 bases lay between the germline ends. CDR3 sequence (DNA): TGCGCCAGCAGCTTCGACGGCCCTGCAACTAATGAAAAACTGTTTTTT. Translating it yields CASSFDGPATNEKLFF. The full variable domain, completed using reference TRBV5-1 and TRBJ1-4, is KAGVTQTPRYLIKTRGQQVTLSCSPISGHRSVSWYQQTPGQGLQFLFEYFSETQRNKGNFPGRFSGRQFSNSRSEMNVSTLELGDSALYLCASSFDGPATNEKLFFGSGTQLSVL.

This clone appeared a single time. V usage is TRBV5-1 and J usage is TRBJ1-1, with D possibly matching TRBD1 (5 bases). The CDR3 is made up of 15 amino acids. Germline V gene sequence: CDR1 SGHRS, CDR2 YFSETQ. Trimming cost V 0 bases and J 1 base, with 10 bases left between them. CDR3 amino acids: CASSLATGRNTEAFF. CDR3 coding DNA: TGCGCCAGCAGCTTGGCCACAGGTCGGAACACTGAAGCTTTCTTT.

This clone was seen a few times. This rearrangement joins TRBV9 to TRBJ2-1; 9 bases map to TRBD2. Germline loops: CDR1 SGDLS, CDR2 YYNGEE. The V segment lost 0 bases and the J segment 7 bases; nucleotides outside the gene matches: 8. The CDR3 sequence is 16 residues long. The CDR3 protein is CASSVASAGGWNEQFF. CDR3 DNA sequence: TGTGCCAGCAGCGTAGCTTCGGCGGGGGGGTGGAATGAGCAGTTCTTC.